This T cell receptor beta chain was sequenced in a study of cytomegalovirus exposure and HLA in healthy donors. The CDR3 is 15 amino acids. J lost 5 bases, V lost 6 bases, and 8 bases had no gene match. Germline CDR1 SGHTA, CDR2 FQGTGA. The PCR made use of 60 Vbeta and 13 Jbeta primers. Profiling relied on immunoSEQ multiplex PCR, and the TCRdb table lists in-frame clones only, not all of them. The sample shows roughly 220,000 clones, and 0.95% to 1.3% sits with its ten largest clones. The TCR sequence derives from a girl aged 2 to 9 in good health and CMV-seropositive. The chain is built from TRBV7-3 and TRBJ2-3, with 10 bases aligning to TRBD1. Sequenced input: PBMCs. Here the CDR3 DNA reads TGTGCCAGCAGGCGACAGGGGGCAAAAGGAGATACGCAGTATTTT. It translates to CASRRQGAKGDTQYF.